The T cell receptor beta chain described here comes from a study of low-dose radiotherapy and immunotherapy resistance in tumors. Across the study: The regimen for patients comprised intravenous nivolumab 240 mg every two weeks plus intravenous ipilimumab 1 mg/kg every six weeks. Oral administration of aspirin 300 mg daily occurred for four cycles, commencing at cycle 1 day 1.

Comment on this clonotype: A far larger clone is just one base off, so this is likely a read error.

Germline values: CDR1 SEHNR, CDR2 FQNEAQ (reference sequence). Unmatched junction bases numbered 15, after V lost 4 bases and J lost 10 bases. This CDR3 contains 16 residues. With TRAV- and TRBV-specific primers, first-strand cDNA was made, covering the alpha and beta chains. TCR amplification used about 20 PCR cycles, a constant-region primer and a V-primer adapter. Using its own MiXCR run on the reads, TCRdb lists one record per CDR3 protein. The sample lists tens of thousands of distinct CDR3 sequences; over 15% were seen once. Stated time point: before trial treatment. In the RACIN dose-escalation trial, donors got nivolumab plus ipilimumab with aspirin, cyclophosphamide and radiotherapy.

The source material was PBMCs, sampled before treatment. This rearrangement joins TRBV7-9 to TRBJ2-1; 8 bases are shared with TRBD1. The TCR comes from a male donor with prostate cancer. The CDR3 DNA reads as TGTGCCAGCAGCTCCAGCCTTGGACAGGGAGCCTACGAGCAGTTCTTC. Translated, it gives CASSSSLGQGAYEQFF.